The 20 T cell receptor beta chains presented below share a single source sample, sequenced in a study of T cells after yellow fever vaccination. TCRdb reanalysed the 5' RACE reads using MiXCR and keeps one entry per CDR3 protein. The table includes around 350,000 distinct CDR3 sequences, more than 9% detected once. This specimen was PBMCs, taken on the day of the first yellow fever vaccination. These receptors were taken from a man in his late teens or twenties who received the YFV17D yellow fever vaccine.

This rearrangement joins TRBV14 to TRBJ2-7, with a possible D match to TRBD1 (5 bases). Germline CDR1 is SGHDN and CDR2 is FVKESK. The CDR3 contains 15 residues. Trimming removed 4 bases at V and 5 bases at J, with 18 bases between. CDR3 residues: CASSLRTNQADEQYF. The DNA for the CDR3 is TGTGCCAGCAGCCTCCGGACAAACCAGGCGGACGAGCAGTACTTC.

V is TRBV30 and J is TRBJ1-1; D ambiguous. The V and J ends lost 0 bases and 6 bases respectively, with 8 bases between them. This CDR3 has 12 residues. CDR1 and CDR2 from the germline V gene are GTSNPN and SVGIG (reference sequence). CDR3 loop: CAWSVGGPEAFF. The CDR3 nucleotides are TGTGCCTGGAGTGTAGGAGGTCCTGAAGCTTTCTTT.

The chain combines TRBV27 with TRBJ2-1; D is possibly TRBD2 (6 bases). V dropped 3 bases and J dropped 6 bases, with 12 bases sitting between them. Germline V CDR1 and CDR2: MNHEY, SMNVEV (reference sequence). This CDR3 is built from 14 residues. DNA for the CDR3: TGTGCCAGCAGTTTGAAGTGGGGGGTCAATGAGCAGTTCTTC. As protein: CASSLKWGVNEQFF.

This sequence joins TRBV12-3 or TRBV12-4 and TRBJ1-2, with D possibly being TRBD1 (6 bases). Trimming removed 6 bases from V and 8 bases from J, with 10 bases in between. The CDR3 extends over 11 amino acids. DNA for the CDR3: TGTGCCAGCAGCCCAGGGGTAGGCTACACCTTC. This encodes CASSPGVGYTF.

The genes are TRBV11-2 and TRBJ2-3, with TRBD2 matching over 7 bases. Germline lookup yields CDR1 SGHAT and CDR2 FQNNGV. The V gene end was trimmed by 3 bases and the J gene end by 6 bases; junction bases not matched to a gene: 6. The CDR3 has 14 amino acids. Here the CDR3 DNA reads TGTGCCAGCAGCTTGGGACTATCAGGGGATACGCAGTATTTT. It specifies CASSLGLSGDTQYF. The whole variable domain, remainder taken from reference TRBV11-2 and TRBJ2-3, is EAGVAQSPRYKIIEKRQSVAFWCNPISGHATLYWYQQILGQGPKLLIQFQNNGVVDDSQLPKDRFSAERLKGVDSTLKIQPAKLEDSAVYLCASSLGLSGDTQYFGPGTRLTVL.

CDR3 residues: CASSFIAGELFF. CDR3 DNA sequence: TGTGCCAGCAGTTTTATAGCCGGGGAGCTGTTTTTT. The chain couples TRBV27 to TRBJ2-2; D remains unclear. V was trimmed by 3 bases and J by 6 bases, leaving 5 bases between them. CDR1 and CDR2 (germline): MNHEY, SMNVEV (reference sequence). The CDR3 sequence is 12 residues long.

This chain links TRBV6-1 with TRBJ1-3; TRBD1 is a possible D gene (6 bases). CDR1 MNHNS and CDR2 SASEGT come from the germline V gene. Trimming pared 6 bases from V and 0 bases from J, leaving 12 bases between. The CDR3 is made up of 15 amino acids. The CDR3 loop is CASRRTASSGNTIYF. Here the CDR3 DNA reads TGTGCCAGCAGACGGACAGCATCCTCTGGAAACACCATATATTTT.

This chain uses TRBV12-3 or TRBV12-4 with TRBJ2-2; a possible D gene is TRBD1 (5 bases). V lost 6 bases to trimming and J lost 6 bases, with 17 bases between them. This CDR3 has 15 residues. This chain's CDR3 is CASSPGQSGAGELFF. The CDR3 nucleotides are TGTGCCAGCAGCCCCGGACAATCAGGAGCCGGGGAGCTGTTTTTT.

The chain joins TRBV5-1 to TRBJ2-7; 11 nucleotides match TRBD2. Trimming cost V 0 bases and J 4 bases; bases outside gene matches: 9. Germline V gene lookup returns CDR1 SGHRS and CDR2 YFSETQ. CDR3 length equals 17 residues. The CDR3 bases are TGCGCCAGCAGCTTGGAGGCGTATAGCGGGGGGGTTTACGAGCAGTACTTC. Protein product: CASSLEAYSGGVYEQYF. The variable domain in full, with the rest retrieved from reference TRBV5-1 and TRBJ2-7, is KAGVTQTPRYLIKTRGQQVTLSCSPISGHRSVSWYQQTPGQGLQFLFEYFSETQRNKGNFPGRFSGRQFSNSRSEMNVSTLELGDSALYLCASSLEAYSGGVYEQYFGPGTRLTVT.

This clonotype was detected only once. The chain is built from TRBV7-9 and TRBJ2-3, with TRBD2 identical over 10 bases. CDR1 SEHNR and CDR2 FQNEAQ come from the germline V gene (reference sequence). The CDR3 consists of 13 residues. With 9 bases clipped from V and 1 base from J, the junction kept 1 base outside the gene matches. The CDR3 bases are TGTGCCAGGGGGACTAGCGGCACAGATACGCAGTATTTT. This sequence encodes CARGTSGTDTQYF.

This clonotype was counted only a few times. The gene calls are TRBV7-3 and TRBJ1-1; D gene ambiguous. The length of the CDR3 is 13 residues. Trimming took off 7 bases at V and 1 base at J, with 10 bases between the two ends. CDR1 and CDR2 (germline): SGHTA, FQGTGA. The CDR3 region is CASKADWNTEAFF. The CDR3 DNA reads TGTGCCAGCAAGGCGGATTGGAACACTGAAGCTTTCTTT.

This clonotype was detected a few times. J is TRBJ1-5 and V is TRBV6-1; 7 bases agree with TRBD1. Germline CDR1 reads MNHNS; CDR2 reads SASEGT. The junction had 6 bases not matched to a gene; V was cut back by 4 bases and J by 6 bases. The CDR3 runs 14 residues. The CDR3 bases are TGTGCCAGCAGTGCGACAGGGTCCCCTCAGCCCCAGCATTTT. Translated: CASSATGSPQPQHF.

The chain's CDR3 is CASRAGGLTDTQYF. The CDR3 nucleotides read TGTGCCAGCAGGGCGGGGGGGCTGACAGATACGCAGTATTTT. This rearrangement joins TRBV7-9 to TRBJ2-3, with TRBD2 identical over 9 bases. This CDR3 comprises 14 residues. CDR1 is SEHNR and CDR2 is FQNEAQ in the germline V gene (reference sequence). Trimming at V came to 6 bases and at J to 3 bases, leaving 4 bases not matched to a gene.

The chain couples TRBV28 to TRBJ1-2, with unresolved D. This CDR3 is built from 16 residues. V lost 2 bases, J lost 3 bases, and 16 bases lay in between. Germline V gene lookup returns CDR1 MDHEN and CDR2 SYDVKM. The CDR3 region is CASSLGGRLADYGYTF. For the CDR3, the DNA is TGTGCCAGCAGTTTAGGAGGCCGGCTCGCGGACTATGGCTACACCTTC.

This clonotype was picked up a small number of times. This sequence joins TRBV23-1 and TRBJ2-7; maybe TRBD2 (6 bases). TRBV23-1 is classed as an ORF, of uncertain function. The CDR3 contains 12 residues. Trimming pared 8 bases from V and 6 bases from J, leaving 14 bases between. The CDR3 nucleotides read TGCGCCAGCGCCCCCGGGAGTAGCGAGCAGTACGTC. It yields the protein CASAPGSSEQYV.

The chain carries TRBV5-8 and TRBJ2-7; possibly TRBD1 for D (6 bases). Germline CDR1 is SGHTS and CDR2 is YDEGEE. Trimming left V 4 bases short and J 10 bases short, with 18 bases between. The CDR3 has 13 amino acids. The CDR3 spells CASSLHRVTHQYV. The CDR3 nucleotides are TGTGCCAGCAGCCTCCACAGGGTTACGCATCAGTACGTC.

Only a few counts were recorded for this clonotype. The V gene is TRBV4-3, the J gene TRBJ2-3; 7 bases line up with TRBD1. Germline V gene data show CDR1 as LGHNA and CDR2 as YSLEER. This CDR3 is built from 16 residues. V dropped 4 bases and J dropped 2; count of bases not matched to a gene: 9. The CDR3 DNA sequence: TGCGCCAGCAGCCGCCAGACGGGACAGTTCACAGATACGCAGTATTTT. This gives the protein CASSRQTGQFTDTQYF.

This chain uses TRBV20-1 with TRBJ1-1; 10 nucleotides match TRBD1. Germline assignment: CDR1 DFQATT and CDR2 SNEGSKA (reference sequence). This CDR3 has 14 residues. J lost 3 bases, V lost 5 bases, and 6 bases had no gene match. This CDR3 is CSAEPGQGYTEAFF. The DNA for the CDR3 is TGCAGTGCTGAACCGGGACAGGGGTACACTGAAGCTTTCTTT.

In its sample, this clonotype was seen many times. J is TRBJ2-7 and V is TRBV7-9, with 11 bases aligning to TRBD1. The ends lost 4 bases at V and 6 bases at J; junction bases unmatched: 5. CDR1 SEHNR and CDR2 FQNEAQ come from the germline V gene (reference sequence). The CDR3 loop spans 14 amino acids. The chain's CDR3 is CASSSRDRGAEQYF. The DNA of the CDR3 is TGTGCCAGCAGCTCCAGGGACAGGGGGGCCGAGCAGTACTTC.

V usage is TRBV6-2 or TRBV6-3 and J usage is TRBJ2-5; 11 nucleotides line up with TRBD2. After removal of 4 bases from V and 5 bases from J, the junction contained 6 bases not matched to a gene. Germline values: CDR1 MNHEY, CDR2 SVGEGT. This CDR3 is 15 amino acids long. The CDR3 reads CASSFPSGGRETQYF. In nucleotides, the CDR3 is TGTGCCAGCAGTTTCCCTAGCGGGGGGCGTGAGACCCAGTACTTC.